This TCR beta chain was retrieved from a study of blood T cell repertoires in COVID-19. For the study at large: The United States, Italy and Spain supplied acute and convalescent COVID-19 samples.

Germline V gene data show CDR1 as MNHEY and CDR2 as SMNVEV (reference sequence). This CDR3 region has 13 residues. V was shortened by 3 bases and J by 7 bases, with 10 bases between the two germline ends. With respect to this clone: This CDR3 is also generated by other DNA sequences in the sample.

Sequencing was performed with immunoSEQ multiplex PCR; in TCRdb, only in-frame clones are kept and a portion is missing. The sample shows roughly 100,000 clones, around three quarters of them seen only once. The sample comprised peripheral blood. This rearrangement joins TRBV27 to TRBJ1-5, with D perhaps matching TRBD1 (5 bases). The sequence derives from a man aged 65 to 85 with acute or convalescent COVID-19. This chain's CDR3 is CASSFGGRQPQHF. CDR3 nucleotide sequence: TGTGCCAGCAGTTTTGGGGGGAGGCAGCCCCAGCATTTT.